The 32 T cell receptor beta chains below were found in one sample sequenced in a study of spatial heterogeneity in lung cancer. MiXCR, run by TCRdb on the 5' RACE reads, gives a single entry per CDR3 protein. The repertoire holds roughly 46,000 distinct CDR3 sequences, with over 9.5% as singletons. The time point: blood at routine non-recurrence follow-up after resection. The specimen was PBMCs, collected at follow-up. These receptors came from a male donor with early-stage non-small cell lung cancer.

V is TRBV7-9 and J is TRBJ1-1; no reliable D call. Per germline, CDR1 SEHNR and CDR2 FQNEAQ (reference sequence). The V and J ends lost 5 bases and 5 bases respectively, with 18 bases between them. The CDR3 is 15 amino acids. In DNA form, the CDR3 reads TGTGCCAGCAGCCACCTGGCGCCAACGGGGACTGAAGCTTTCTTT. This gives the protein CASSHLAPTGTEAFF.

This clonotype was seen only a few times. J is TRBJ2-5 and V is TRBV29-1, with D uncertain. Germline loops: CDR1 SQVTM, CDR2 ANQGSEA. The CDR3 loop spans 11 amino acids. V dropped 3 bases and J dropped 5 bases, with 7 bases sitting between them. Here the CDR3 reads CSVDRFETQYF. CDR3 nucleotides: TGCAGCGTTGACAGGTTCGAGACCCAGTACTTC.

V is TRBV5-1 and J is TRBJ2-3; TRBD2 matches 10 bases. The junction had 8 bases not matched to a gene; V was cut back by 4 bases and J by 0 bases. Germline V CDR1 and CDR2: SGHRS, YFSETQ. This CDR3 is 17 amino acids long. This CDR3 reads CASSPSRTSGSTDTQYF. The CDR3, as DNA: TGCGCCAGCAGCCCTTCCCGGACTAGCGGTAGCACAGATACGCAGTATTTT.

This clonotype was counted between two and nine times. The DNA for the CDR3 is TGTGCCAGCAGCCAAGGTGACAGACCCTCCTACGAGCAGTACTTC. It specifies CASSQGDRPSYEQYF. The chain is built from TRBV3-1 and TRBJ2-7; D perhaps matches TRBD1 (5 bases). Germline CDR1 is LGHDT and CDR2 is YNNKEL (reference sequence). The V and J ends lost 1 base and 0 bases respectively, with 10 bases between them. CDR3 size: 15 residues.

This clonotype was picked up many times. This sequence joins TRBV20-1 and TRBJ2-7, with D possibly called TRBD1 or TRBD2 (5 bases each). This CDR3 region has 15 residues. Looked up from germline, CDR1 is DFQATT and CDR2 is SNEGSKA (reference sequence). V dropped 0 bases and J dropped 6 bases, with 18 bases sitting between them. CDR3 protein: CSARDPREPRGEQYF. CDR3 in DNA: TGCAGTGCTAGAGATCCGAGGGAGCCTAGGGGCGAGCAGTACTTC.

This clonotype was detected many times. This rearrangement joins TRBV5-4 to TRBJ1-1; the D is unclear. V lost 1 base and J lost 3, with 13 bases in between. CDR3 size: 15 residues. Germline CDR1 SGHNT, CDR2 YYREEE (reference sequence). CDR3: CASSLTENRDTEAFF. The CDR3 coding sequence is TGTGCCAGCAGCTTGACGGAAAATAGGGACACTGAAGCTTTCTTT.

This clonotype came up many times. The J gene is TRBJ1-5, the V gene TRBV29-1, with D maybe TRBD1 (5 bases). V lost 6 bases and J 2 bases, leaving 11 bases between the germline ends. CDR1 and CDR2 from the germline V gene are SQVTM and ANQGSEA. CDR3 length equals 13 residues. CDR3 protein: CSVVGVGNQPQHF. In DNA, the CDR3 is TGCAGCGTGGTGGGGGTTGGCAATCAGCCCCAGCATTTT.

Remarks on this clonotype: It may be a read error: a sequence one base away is much more abundant. The CDR3 does not close with the conserved phenylalanine or tryptophan, likely indicating a read error. CDR3 loop: CASADRTHQPQHI. The CDR3, as DNA: TGTGCCAGCGCGGACAGGACCCATCAGCCCCAGCATATT. The gene calls are TRBV19 and TRBJ1-5; 7 bases fit TRBD1. This CDR3 comprises 13 residues. V was clipped by 9 bases and J by 5 bases; unmatched bases: 7. Germline CDR1 is LNHDA and CDR2 is SQIVND (reference sequence).

At least ten counts were recorded for this clonotype. V is TRBV7-2 and J is TRBJ2-1; D unclear. The CDR3 has 16 amino acids. V lost 1 base and J lost 5, with 15 bases in between. Per the germline V gene, CDR1 is SGHTA and CDR2 is FQGNSA. CDR3: CASSLVRSTVHNEQFF. In nucleotides, the CDR3 is TGTGCCAGCAGCTTAGTCAGGAGTACGGTTCACAATGAGCAGTTCTTC.

The chain couples TRBV18 to TRBJ1-1; weak D call: TRBD1 (6 bases). The CDR3 has 14 residues. V was cut by 3 bases and J by 1 base, with 9 bases left in between. Germline V lookup: CDR1 KGHSH, CDR2 LQKENI. The CDR3 loop reads CASSPTTGNTEAFF. CDR3 DNA: TGTGCCAGCTCACCTACGACAGGGAACACTGAAGCTTTCTTT.

The chain combines TRBV6-2 or TRBV6-3 with TRBJ2-6; no clear D. This CDR3 is built from 15 residues. Germline CDR1 MNHEY, CDR2 SVGEGT. Trimming removed 6 bases from V and 2 bases from J, with 11 bases in between. CDR3 protein: CASRSHVTGANVLTF. For the CDR3, the DNA is TGTGCCAGCAGGTCCCATGTCACTGGGGCCAACGTCCTGACTTTC.

This clonotype was observed at least ten times. The chain employs TRBV20-1 and TRBJ1-2; D is perhaps TRBD1 (6 bases). V was pared by 2 bases and J by 6 bases, with 16 bases between. Per germline, CDR1 DFQATT and CDR2 SNEGSKA (reference sequence). The CDR3 sequence is 14 residues long. CDR3 coding DNA: TGCAGTGCTAGACCTACGGACAGTTATAATGGCTACACCTTC. Protein: CSARPTDSYNGYTF.

The chain links TRBV12-3 or TRBV12-4 to TRBJ1-1; 7 positions agree with TRBD1. V was pared by 6 bases and J by 1 base, with 2 bases of the junction left unmatched. The CDR3 contains 13 residues. CDR3: CASSRQGNTEAFF. The CDR3 DNA reads TGTGCCAGCAGCCGACAGGGGAACACTGAAGCTTTCTTT.

The V gene is TRBV5-5, the J gene TRBJ2-7; 15 positions agree with TRBD2. The CDR3 consists of 15 residues. Germline V gene sequence: CDR1 SGHKS, CDR2 YYEKEE (reference sequence). J lost 6 bases, V lost 3 bases, and 4 bases had no gene match. In nucleotides, the CDR3 is TGTGCCAGCAGCTCGAGGACTAGCGGGAGGGGCGAGCAGTACTTC. Translating gives CASSSRTSGRGEQYF.

This clonotype has a count of ten or more. J is TRBJ1-1 and V is TRBV7-8, with 9 bases fitting TRBD1. Trimming at V came to 5 bases and at J to 5 bases, leaving 6 bases not matched to a gene. Germline V lookup: CDR1 SGHVS, CDR2 FQNEAQ. The CDR3 is 14 amino acids. CDR3 coding DNA: TGTGCCAGCAGCCCAGGGACAGGGAGGACTGAAGCTTTCTTT. It is translated as CASSPGTGRTEAFF.

The V gene is TRBV20-1, the J gene TRBJ2-7; 7 bases line up with TRBD1. V shed 0 bases and J 6 bases; nucleotides not matched to a gene: 8. Germline CDR1 and CDR2: DFQATT and SNEGSKA (reference sequence). This CDR3 has 14 amino acids. The CDR3, as DNA: TGCAGTGCTAGAGAGCGGACAGGCTGGCGCGAGCAGTACTTC. Protein: CSARERTGWREQYF.

The sample holds many counts of this clonotype. The chain recombines TRBV12-3 or TRBV12-4 with TRBJ2-1, with 9 bases fitting TRBD2. V shed 6 bases, J shed 11 bases, and the junction held 17 bases outside the gene matches. This CDR3 has 16 residues. This chain's CDR3 is CASRHYWASGIPKQFF. CDR3 nucleotides: TGTGCCAGCAGACACTACTGGGCTAGCGGGATACCAAAGCAGTTCTTC.

This clonotype was picked up a small number of times. This sequence joins TRBV29-1 and TRBJ2-3; TRBD2 matches at 7 bases. Germline CDR1 reads SQVTM; CDR2 reads ANQGSEA. The trim removed 5 bases at V and 3 bases at J, leaving 5 bases unmatched. The CDR3 is 13 residues long. The CDR3 loop reads CSVTPSGTDTQYF. The DNA of the CDR3 is TGCAGCGTTACCCCTAGCGGTACAGATACGCAGTATTTT.

This clonotype was seen a handful of times. V and J are TRBV5-1 and TRBJ2-2, with 9 nucleotides matching TRBD2. CDR3 length: 15 residues. The V gene's germline CDR1 is SGHRS and CDR2 YFSETQ. V was pared by 4 bases and J by 5 bases, with 6 bases of the junction left unmatched. DNA for the CDR3: TGCGCCAGCAGCGTGGGACTAGCTCAGACCGGGGAGCTGTTTTTT. It is translated as CASSVGLAQTGELFF.

The rearrangement links TRBV9 to TRBJ2-2, with a possible D match to TRBD1 (6 bases). CDR3 length: 20 amino acids. V dropped 0 bases and J dropped 7 bases, with 28 bases sitting between them. Per the germline V gene, CDR1 is SGDLS and CDR2 is YYNGEE. CDR3 nucleotide sequence: TGTGCCAGCAGCGTAGAGGACACGAATGCCCCTGGGGGCGCGTTCGGGGAGCTGTTTTTT. It specifies CASSVEDTNAPGGAFGELFF.

This clonotype was counted ten times or more. V is TRBV4-1 and J is TRBJ1-1; 7 nucleotides line up with TRBD1. CDR3 length equals 15 residues. Germline CDR1 is MGHRA and CDR2 is YSYEKL. J lost 0 bases, V lost 5 bases, and 6 bases had no gene match. The CDR3 loop is CASSSGQVMNTEAFF. The DNA for the CDR3 is TGCGCCAGCAGCTCAGGACAGGTAATGAACACTGAAGCTTTCTTT.

The rearrangement links TRBV20-1 to TRBJ2-5; 15 bases line up with TRBD2. The CDR3 sequence is 15 residues long. Trimming took 0 bases from V and 5 from J; bases not matched to a gene: 1. CDR1 and CDR2 (germline): DFQATT, SNEGSKA (reference sequence). CDR3 sequence (DNA): TGCAGTGCTAGAGAAGGGACTAGCGGGGGGGAGACCCAGTACTTC. Its translation: CSAREGTSGGETQYF.

This clonotype was detected many times. The chain is built from TRBV18 and TRBJ2-7, with 7 nucleotides matching TRBD1. V lost 3 bases, J lost 11 bases, and 4 bases stayed unmatched. The germline V gene encodes CDR1 KGHSH and CDR2 LQKENI. There are 11 residues in the CDR3. Written as DNA, the CDR3 is TGTGCCAGCTCACCGGGGGACAGAGAGTACTTC. Translated: CASSPGDREYF.

The V gene is TRBV6-2 or TRBV6-3, the J gene TRBJ2-3; tentative D call: TRBD2 (5 bases). The tail of the sequence fits TRBJ2-5 better, so the J call may be wrong. The germline V gene encodes CDR1 MNHEY and CDR2 SVGEGT. The CDR3 contains 13 residues. The CDR3 region has the DNA TGTGCCAGCACCAAAGGGAGTGGAGAGACCCAGTACTTC. Amino acid sequence: CASTKGSGETQYF.

Ten or more counts support this clonotype. The chain joins TRBV30 to TRBJ1-1; no definite D call. This CDR3 comprises 14 residues. Per germline, CDR1 GTSNPN and CDR2 SVGIG (reference sequence). Between the trimmed V and J ends, which lost 4 bases and 0 bases, there was a span of 12 bases. CDR3 bases: TGTGCCTGGACCGCCGGAGCCATGAACACTGAAGCTTTCTTT. Translating it yields CAWTAGAMNTEAFF.

This clonotype was observed at least ten times. CDR3 sequence (DNA): TGTGCCTGGAGTCGGTCATCAATTCGCGAGCAGTACTTC. Amino acid sequence: CAWSRSSIREQYF. This rearrangement joins TRBV30 to TRBJ2-7, with unresolved D. CDR3 length equals 13 residues. V was shortened by 2 bases and J by 6 bases, with 14 bases between the two germline ends. The germline V gene has CDR1 GTSNPN and CDR2 SVGIG (reference sequence).

This clonotype appeared a few times. This chain joins TRBV7-9 and TRBJ2-5; tentative D call: TRBD2 (6 bases). This CDR3 has 14 residues. The V end lost 5 bases, the J end lost 1 base, and 11 bases lay between the germline ends. Germline assignment: CDR1 SEHNR and CDR2 FQNEAQ (reference sequence). The CDR3 loop is CASSLGGGQETQYF. The DNA of the CDR3 is TGTGCCAGCAGCCTTGGGGGAGGCCAAGAGACCCAGTACTTC.

This clonotype was counted at least ten times. The chain uses TRBV28 and TRBJ1-5; 7 bases fit TRBD1. The CDR3 runs to 13 residues. The germline CDR1 and CDR2 sequences are MDHEN and SYDVKM. The CDR3 loop is CTTGVNSNQPQHF. CDR3 DNA sequence: TGTACCACAGGGGTAAATAGCAATCAGCCCCAGCATTTT.

The table lists this clonotype with a few counts. The chain links TRBV7-9 to TRBJ1-5; TRBD1 agrees at 8 bases. There are 14 residues in the CDR3. V was clipped by 5 bases and J by 6 bases; unmatched bases: 6. Germline CDR1 SEHNR, CDR2 FQNEAQ (reference sequence). The CDR3 sequence is CASSPGQGGQPQHF. The CDR3 DNA follows: TGTGCCAGCAGCCCAGGACAGGGTGGTCAGCCCCAGCATTTT.

This clonotype was observed at least ten times. This chain uses TRBV29-1 with TRBJ2-3; no clear D. The CDR3 contains 14 residues. Between the trimmed V and J ends, which lost 6 bases and 2 bases, there was a span of 15 bases. Germline V gene lookup returns CDR1 SQVTM and CDR2 ANQGSEA. The CDR3 here is CSVGRAQTTDTQYF. CDR3 bases: TGCAGCGTGGGTCGGGCCCAGACCACAGATACGCAGTATTTT.

The V gene is TRBV20-1, the J gene TRBJ1-5; possible D gene TRBD1, 5 bases. The germline V and J ends were trimmed by 2 bases and 2 bases, with 7 bases remaining between them. This CDR3 comprises 13 residues. Germline-derived CDR1 and CDR2 are DFQATT and SNEGSKA (reference sequence). CDR3 DNA sequence: TGCAGTGCTAGACGGGACGGCAATCAGCCCCAGCATTTT. Its protein product is CSARRDGNQPQHF.

The chain combines TRBV7-2 with TRBJ1-2, with 8 bases fitting TRBD1. This CDR3 comprises 15 residues. CDR1 and CDR2 (germline): SGHTA, FQGNSA. V shed 5 bases and J 6 bases; nucleotides not matched to a gene: 11. The CDR3 sequence is CASSPGTGLGDGYTF. The CDR3 nucleotides read TGTGCCAGCAGCCCCGGGACAGGCCTGGGGGATGGCTACACCTTC. Filled out from reference TRBV7-2 and TRBJ1-2, the complete variable domain reads GAGVSQSPSNKVTEKGKDVELRCDPISGHTALYWYRQSLGQGLEFLIYFQGNSAPDKSGLPSDRFSAERTGGSVSTLTIQRTQQEDSAVYLCASSPGTGLGDGYTFGSGTRLTVV.